The 23 T cell receptor beta chains in this list originate from one sample, sequenced in a study of cytomegalovirus exposure and HLA in healthy donors. Some clones are missing from TCRdb's copy, which holds only in-frame ones; the method was immunoSEQ multiplex PCR. The sample has approximately 110,000 clones; 85% to 90% are singletons. Sequencing used PBMCs. These receptors came from a woman aged 18-29 years in good health and CMV-seronegative.

The DNA for the CDR3 is TGTGCCAGCAGTACCCGATTAGCGGGGGGGTACGAGCAGTACTTC. Amino acid sequence: CASSTRLAGGYEQYF. This sequence joins TRBV28 and TRBJ2-7; 11 bases map to TRBD2. The CDR3 loop spans 15 amino acids. CDR1 and CDR2 from the germline V gene are MDHEN and SYDVKM. J was trimmed by 4 bases and V by 5 bases; bases with no gene match: 7.

The V and J genes are TRBV5-6 and TRBJ2-2, with 7 bases that match TRBD1. V shed 0 bases and J 7 bases; nucleotides not matched to a gene: 9. The germline gives CDR1 SGHDT, CDR2 YYEEEE. The CDR3 spans 16 residues. CDR3 loop: CASSLGRGRLHGELFF. In nucleotides, the CDR3 is TGTGCCAGCAGCTTGGGTAGGGGGCGTTTACACGGGGAGCTGTTTTTT.

The chain couples TRBV7-2 to TRBJ2-5; TRBD2 might be the D (5 bases). Per germline, CDR1 SGHTA and CDR2 FQGNSA. Trimming pared 2 bases from V and 5 bases from J, leaving 12 bases between. The CDR3 contains 14 residues. This CDR3 reads CASSLRGIGETQYF. DNA for the CDR3: TGTGCCAGCAGCTTACGAGGGATCGGGGAGACCCAGTACTTC.

The V call is TRBV7-2, the J call TRBJ2-3, with TRBD2 identical over 9 bases. Per germline, CDR1 SGHTA and CDR2 FQGNSA. The CDR3 consists of 17 residues. The junction had 12 bases not matched to a gene; V was cut back by 2 bases and J by 6 bases. The CDR3 DNA reads as TGTGCCAGCAGCTTATGGTCTAGGGGCGGGGGGGCCGATACGCAGTATTTT. Translating it yields CASSLWSRGGGADTQYF.

J is TRBJ1-6 and V is TRBV7-9, with D possibly being TRBD1 (5 bases). Germline CDR1 is SEHNR and CDR2 is FQNEAQ (reference sequence). V was pared by 1 base and J by 7 bases, with 14 bases between. The CDR3 covers 16 residues. The CDR3 nucleotides are TGTGCCAGCAGCTTAGGGGGCCAAGGCGGCAATTCACCCCTCCACTTT. Translating it yields CASSLGGQGGNSPLHF.

The chain carries TRBV7-5 and TRBJ1-5; the D call of TRBD1 is as the table states it, not checked on the DNA. TRBV7-5 is noted as a pseudogene. This CDR3 is built from 15 residues. The CDR3 nucleotides are TGTGTCAGAAGCTTAGACCGGACAGCAAATCAGCCCCAGCATTTT. The encoded protein is CVRSLDRTANQPQHF.

The V call is TRBV28, the J call TRBJ2-5; TRBD2 aligns across 14 bases. The CDR3 loop spans 18 amino acids. The J segment lost 2 bases and the V segment lost 5 bases, leaving 10 bases of the junction unmatched. Germline V gene sequence: CDR1 MDHEN, CDR2 SYDVKM. The CDR3 region is CASSPGTSGSIGQETQYF. Written as DNA, the CDR3 is TGTGCCAGCAGTCCCGGGACTAGCGGGAGTATAGGGCAAGAGACCCAGTACTTC. Filled out from reference TRBV28 and TRBJ2-5, the complete variable domain reads DVKVTQSSRYLVKRTGEKVFLECVQDMDHENMFWYRQDPGLGLRLIYFSYDVKMKEKGDIPEGYSVSREKKERFSLILESASTNQTSMYLCASSPGTSGSIGQETQYFGPGTRLLVL.

This clone was seen once. The V call is TRBV10-3, the J call TRBJ1-1; D not certain. CDR1 and CDR2 from the germline V gene are ENHRY and SYGVKD. V was clipped by 10 bases and J by 3 bases, with 15 bases between them. The CDR3 has 13 amino acids. CDR3 loop: CATLQSADTEAFF. Written as DNA, the CDR3 is TGTGCCACCCTCCAAAGTGCGGACACTGAAGCTTTCTTT.

This clone has a single count. The J gene is TRBJ1-2, the V gene TRBV7-2; D unresolved. Germline V gene sequence: CDR1 SGHTA, CDR2 FQGNSA. The CDR3 runs to 14 residues. V lost 4 bases and J lost 2, with 11 bases in between. DNA of the CDR3: TGTGCCAGCAGCTCTAACCCGGAGAACTATGGCTACACCTTC. It specifies CASSSNPENYGYTF.

This chain uses TRBV5-4 with TRBJ2-1; 7 nucleotides align to TRBD1. V lost 4 bases to trimming and J lost 4 bases; unmatched junction nucleotides: 5. The CDR3 totals 14 residues. Germline CDR1 is SGHNT and CDR2 is YYREEE (reference sequence). The CDR3 is CASSVPGQYNEQFF. Here the CDR3 DNA reads TGTGCCAGCAGCGTACCGGGACAGTACAATGAGCAGTTCTTC.

J is TRBJ2-5 and V is TRBV7-3; 8 bases line up with TRBD2. The V and J ends lost 1 base and 4 bases, in that order; junction bases with no gene match: 5. The germline CDR1 and CDR2 sequences are SGHTA and FQGTGA. The CDR3 consists of 15 residues. CDR3 region: CASSLRAGGAETQYF. In DNA, the CDR3 is TGTGCCAGCAGCTTAAGGGCGGGAGGTGCAGAGACCCAGTACTTC.

This clone was observed a single time. CDR3 in amino acids: CAWEGLKSYTF. The CDR3 nucleotides read TGTGCCTGGGAGGGACTAAAGTCCTACACCTTC. The chain couples TRBV30 to TRBJ1-2, with D perhaps matching TRBD1 (5 bases). V shed 5 bases and J shed 10 bases, with 14 bases lying between them. Germline CDR1 is GTSNPN and CDR2 is SVGIG (reference sequence). This CDR3 has 11 residues.

This clone was found a few times. The rearrangement uses TRBV19 and TRBJ1-2; D not certain. Between the trimmed V and J ends, which lost 6 bases and 6 bases, there was a span of 17 bases. In germline, CDR1 is LNHDA, CDR2 SQIVND (reference sequence). The CDR3 loop spans 14 amino acids. This chain's CDR3 is CASRREIVTDGYTF. The CDR3, as DNA: TGTGCCAGTAGAAGGGAGATCGTCACCGATGGCTACACCTTC.

The rearrangement uses TRBV30 and TRBJ2-1; D is uncertain. The germline V gene encodes CDR1 GTSNPN and CDR2 SVGIG (reference sequence). V dropped 6 bases and J dropped 4 bases, with 7 bases sitting between them. This CDR3 is 11 amino acids long. CDR3 sequence (DNA): TGTGCCTGCGCAGTTTACAATGAGCAGTTCTTC. It encodes CACAVYNEQFF.

V usage is TRBV6-5 and J usage is TRBJ1-2; D remains ambiguous. Trimming removed 8 bases from V and 4 bases from J, with 11 bases in between. The length of the CDR3 is 12 residues. In germline, CDR1 is MNHEY, CDR2 SVGAGI. The DNA of the CDR3 is TGTGCCAGCGGAGGCGGGAGCTATGGCTACACCTTC. Protein product: CASGGGSYGYTF.

This clone was found once. The chain joins TRBV14 to TRBJ2-5, with D unclear. CDR3 length equals 14 residues. The germline gives CDR1 SGHDN, CDR2 FVKESK. The V and J ends lost 0 bases and 8 bases respectively, with 13 bases between them. The DNA for the CDR3 is TGTGCCAGCAGCCAAGATAGAGGCAATCGAACCCAGTACTTC. Its translation is CASSQDRGNRTQYF.

The rearrangement joins TRBV19 to TRBJ2-2; 8 nucleotides agree with TRBD2. The J segment lost 2 bases and the V segment lost 10 bases, leaving 15 bases of the junction unmatched. The CDR3 loop spans 17 amino acids. Germline assignment: CDR1 LNHDA and CDR2 SQIVND (reference sequence). The CDR3 nucleotides are TGTGCCACCTTACGAAGAACTAGCGGAGTTAACACCGGGGAGCTGTTTTTT. Encoded protein: CATLRRTSGVNTGELFF.

This clone was recorded only once. The V call is TRBV6-6, the J call TRBJ2-7; TRBD1 matches 7 bases. The CDR3 length is 14 residues. Germline assignment: CDR1 MNHNY and CDR2 SVGAGI (reference sequence). Trimming cost V 5 bases and J 4 bases; bases outside gene matches: 8. Written as DNA, the CDR3 is TGTGCCAGCAGTCTACGACAGGGTCTATACGAGCAGTACTTC. This gives the protein CASSLRQGLYEQYF.

This sequence joins TRBV6-5 and TRBJ2-4; TRBD1 agrees at 7 bases. Germline loops: CDR1 MNHEY, CDR2 SVGAGI. CDR3 size: 15 residues. With 2 bases clipped from V and 7 bases from J, the junction kept 8 bases outside the gene matches. In DNA form, the CDR3 reads TGTGCCAGCAGTTACCTAACATCGGGACAGAACATTCAGTACTTC. It specifies CASSYLTSGQNIQYF.

This chain uses TRBV7-2 with TRBJ1-4, with D possibly matching TRBD1 (5 bases). CDR3 size: 17 residues. The germline V gene encodes CDR1 SGHTA and CDR2 FQGNSA. V lost 2 bases, J lost 4 bases, and 17 bases lay in between. Here the CDR3 DNA reads TGTGCCAGCAGCTTATCAAGTGGCGGGACTGGTAATGAAAAACTGTTTTTT. Encoded protein: CASSLSSGGTGNEKLFF.

The rearrangement uses TRBV19 and TRBJ2-3, with 12 nucleotides matching TRBD2. The J segment lost 2 bases and the V segment lost 6 bases, leaving 9 bases of the junction unmatched. The CDR3 is made up of 17 amino acids. CDR1 and CDR2 (germline): LNHDA, SQIVND (reference sequence). The CDR3 DNA reads as TGTGCCAGTAGCCCTGGGACTAGCGGGTTACCCACAGATACGCAGTATTTT. It is translated as CASSPGTSGLPTDTQYF.

The chain links TRBV5-6 to TRBJ1-4, with 7 bases aligning to TRBD1. V shed 4 bases, J shed 3 bases, and the junction held 9 bases outside the gene matches. CDR3 size: 16 residues. Germline CDR1 is SGHDT and CDR2 is YYEEEE. As DNA, the CDR3 is TGTGCCAGCAGCGTGAAACAGGGGCTACCTAATGAAAAACTGTTTTTT. It codes for CASSVKQGLPNEKLFF. The entire variable domain, with the rest obtained from reference TRBV5-6 and TRBJ1-4, is as follows: DAGVTQSPTHLIKTRGQQVTLRCSPKSGHDTVSWYQQALGQGPQFIFQYYEEEERQRGNFPDRFSGHQFPNYSSELNVNALLLGDSALYLCASSVKQGLPNEKLFFGSGTQLSVL.

The chain is built from TRBV4-2 and TRBJ1-5; D remains ambiguous. In germline, CDR1 is LGHNA, CDR2 YNFKEQ. The length of the CDR3 is 16 residues. The V and J ends lost 0 bases and 5 bases respectively, with 14 bases between them. DNA for the CDR3: TGTGCCAGCAGCCAAGAAAGGTATCCGGGTCATCAGCCCCAGCATTTT. This codes for CASSQERYPGHQPQHF.